Shown below are 27 T cell receptor beta chains from a single sample sequenced in a study of blood T cell repertoires in COVID-19. Method: immunoSEQ multiplex PCR; TCRdb's copy keeps in-frame clones and lacks some. The sample lists about 190,000 clones; approximately 82% were seen once. Sequenced: peripheral blood. The receptor set was obtained from a woman over 75 with active or convalescent COVID-19.

The chain has TRBV14 and TRBJ1-1; 8 nucleotides align to TRBD1. Germline CDR1 and CDR2: SGHDN and FVKESK. CDR3 length: 14 amino acids. V was clipped by 2 bases and J by 4 bases; unmatched bases: 3. CDR3 residues: CASSQLRGPTEAFF. For the CDR3, the DNA is TGTGCCAGCAGCCAACTCAGGGGGCCCACTGAAGCTTTCTTT.

This clone has only a few counts. The chain recombines TRBV5-1 with TRBJ1-1; D is unclear. Germline lookup yields CDR1 SGHRS and CDR2 YFSETQ. The CDR3 contains 14 residues. V was cut by 3 bases and J by 1 base, with 10 bases left in between. The CDR3, as DNA: TGCGCCAGCAGCTATGCGGCGGGGAACACTGAAGCTTTCTTT. The encoded protein is CASSYAAGNTEAFF.

The V and J genes are TRBV7-3 and TRBJ2-1, with TRBD2 as a possible D gene (5 bases). The CDR3 has 16 amino acids. The germline CDR1 and CDR2 sequences are SGHTA and FQGTGA. The V end was cut by 0 bases, the J end by 8 bases, with 17 bases between. The CDR3 coding sequence is TGTGCCAGCAGCTTAACAGACTTCCCGGGGATTGATGAGCAGTTCTTC. This translates into CASSLTDFPGIDEQFF.

CDR3 amino acids: CASIPGRGGTEAFF. The CDR3 region has the DNA TGCGCCAGTATCCCAGGGAGGGGAGGCACTGAAGCTTTCTTT. This rearrangement joins TRBV5-1 to TRBJ1-1; tentatively, D is TRBD1 (5 bases). The CDR3 contains 14 residues. Germline V gives CDR1 SGHRS, CDR2 YFSETQ. The V end lost 8 bases, the J end lost 4 bases, and 18 bases lay between the germline ends. Complete variable domain (other parts from reference TRBV5-1 and TRBJ1-1): KAGVTQTPRYLIKTRGQQVTLSCSPISGHRSVSWYQQTPGQGLQFLFEYFSETQRNKGNFPGRFSGRQFSNSRSEMNVSTLELGDSALYLCASIPGRGGTEAFFGQGTRLTVV.

The chain carries TRBV30 and TRBJ1-2; TRBD1 agrees at 9 bases. CDR1 and CDR2 (germline): GTSNPN, SVGIG (reference sequence). The CDR3 has 11 amino acids. Trimming took 5 bases from V and 6 from J; bases not matched to a gene: 1. The DNA of the CDR3 is TGTGCCTGGGGACAGGGGCATGGCTACACCTTC. It codes for CAWGQGHGYTF.

Details on this clone: Distinct nucleotide sequences in the sample also encode this CDR3. V and J are TRBV28 and TRBJ2-7; D possibly corresponds to TRBD1 (6 bases). From germline, CDR1 is MDHEN and CDR2 SYDVKM. CDR3 length equals 14 residues. V dropped 4 bases and J dropped 3 bases, with 13 bases sitting between them. The CDR3 DNA is TGTGCCAGCAGTTCCCCAGGGGTTAGCTACGAGCAGTACTTC. Translation: CASSSPGVSYEQYF.

The chain is built from TRBV19 and TRBJ1-5, with 7 bases aligning to TRBD1. The CDR3 covers 14 residues. CDR1 is LNHDA and CDR2 is SQIVND in the germline V gene (reference sequence). V dropped 5 bases and J dropped 5; count of bases not matched to a gene: 6. CDR3: CASSVGDSYQPQHF. The CDR3 nucleotides read TGTGCCAGTAGTGTGGGGGACAGTTATCAGCCCCAGCATTTT.

The chain carries TRBV9 and TRBJ2-7; 8 bases align to TRBD2. The CDR3 covers 15 residues. Germline V gene sequence: CDR1 SGDLS, CDR2 YYNGEE. The V and J ends lost 0 bases and 6 bases, in that order; junction bases with no gene match: 8. DNA of the CDR3: TGTGCCAGCAGCGTAGCTCCAGCGGGAGCCGGCGAGCAGTACTTC. As protein: CASSVAPAGAGEQYF.

This clone was detected only once. V and J are TRBV7-9 and TRBJ1-1; TRBD1 agrees at 7 bases. The V gene end was trimmed by 1 base and the J gene end by 5 bases; junction bases not matched to a gene: 10. The germline V gene has CDR1 SEHNR and CDR2 FQNEAQ (reference sequence). This CDR3 comprises 16 residues. CDR3 nucleotides: TGTGCCAGCAGCTTAGGCCGGAGGGGGCGCCAAACTGAAGCTTTCTTT. The encoded protein is CASSLGRRGRQTEAFF.

This clone was detected only once. V is TRBV5-4 and J is TRBJ1-2; the D is unclear. The CDR3 is 10 amino acids. V was trimmed by 4 bases and J by 6 bases, leaving 4 bases between them. Germline assignment: CDR1 SGHNT and CDR2 YYREEE (reference sequence). CDR3 bases: TGTGCCAGCAGCCTCGATGGCTACACCTTC. Translation: CASSLDGYTF.

The rearrangement uses TRBV7-9 and TRBJ1-1; possibly TRBD1 for D (6 bases). CDR1 and CDR2 (germline): SEHNR, FQNEAQ (reference sequence). V was cut by 2 bases and J by 5 bases, with 15 bases left in between. The CDR3 is made up of 15 amino acids. The CDR3 is CASSLMVRGRTEAFF. The CDR3 DNA reads TGTGCCAGCAGCTTAATGGTCAGGGGTCGGACTGAAGCTTTCTTT.

The rearrangement links TRBV5-1 to TRBJ2-4, with a tentative D call TRBD1 (6 bases). Germline V gene data show CDR1 as SGHRS and CDR2 as YFSETQ. This CDR3 contains 15 residues. The ends were cut back, 3 bases at V and 1 base at J, with 11 bases in the middle. CDR3 residues: CASSWGLEAKNIQYF. CDR3 sequence (DNA): TGCGCCAGCAGCTGGGGGCTAGAGGCCAAAAACATTCAGTACTTC.

This rearrangement joins TRBV6-6 to TRBJ1-4, with D possibly TRBD1 on 5 matching bases. The CDR3 contains 15 residues. V was cut by 4 bases and J by 6 bases, with 15 bases left in between. The germline V gene encodes CDR1 MNHNY and CDR2 SVGAGI (reference sequence). CDR3 nucleotides: TGTGCCAGCAGTTCGGCTAACAGGCCGCATGAAAAACTGTTTTTT. Protein product: CASSSANRPHEKLFF.

This clone was seen a single time. V usage is TRBV7-2 and J usage is TRBJ2-2, with TRBD2 matching 7 bases. Unmatched junction bases numbered 5, after V lost 1 base and J lost 6 bases. The CDR3 spans 15 residues. Germline V gene lookup returns CDR1 SGHTA and CDR2 FQGNSA. The CDR3 is CASSLVAGHAGELFF. The DNA of the CDR3 is TGTGCCAGCAGCTTAGTAGCGGGTCACGCCGGGGAGCTGTTTTTT. The full variable domain, in which reference TRBV7-2 and TRBJ2-2 provide the parts outside the CDR3, is GAGVSQSPSNKVTEKGKDVELRCDPISGHTALYWYRQSLGQGLEFLIYFQGNSAPDKSGLPSDRFSAERTGGSVSTLTIQRTQQEDSAVYLCASSLVAGHAGELFFGEGSRLTVL.

V usage is TRBV7-9 and J usage is TRBJ2-5, with 8 bases identical to TRBD2. The CDR3 loop spans 18 amino acids. Germline V CDR1 and CDR2: SEHNR, FQNEAQ (reference sequence). V trimming: 4 bases; J trimming: 5 bases; junction bases outside the gene matches: 18. The CDR3 reads CASSYLSSGSVSRETQYF. The DNA for the CDR3 is TGTGCCAGCAGCTACCTCTCAAGCGGGAGCGTATCCCGGGAGACCCAGTACTTC. Full variable domain (outside the CDR3, taken from reference TRBV7-9 and TRBJ2-5): DTGVSQNPRHKITKRGQNVTFRCDPISEHNRLYWYRQTLGQGPEFLTYFQNEAQLEKSRLLSDRFSAERPKGSFSTLEIQRTEQGDSAMYLCASSYLSSGSVSRETQYFGPGTRLLVL.

This chain uses TRBV19 with TRBJ1-2; 7 bases map to TRBD1. This CDR3 has 13 residues. V gave up 3 bases and J gave up 8 bases; unmatched junction bases: 6. Per the germline V gene, CDR1 is LNHDA and CDR2 is SQIVND (reference sequence). The CDR3 DNA reads TGTGCCAGTAGTATGGGGACAGCACCCGGCTACACCTTC. Translated, it gives CASSMGTAPGYTF.

The chain couples TRBV19 to TRBJ1-1, with D possibly matching TRBD1 (5 bases). CDR3 length equals 15 residues. Germline V gene data show CDR1 as LNHDA and CDR2 as SQIVND (reference sequence). V was cut by 3 bases and J by 4 bases, with 15 bases left in between. CDR3 DNA: TGTGCCAGTAGTATCGGCGTCAGGGTCGGCACTGAAGCTTTCTTT. Its translation: CASSIGVRVGTEAFF.

V usage is TRBV20-1 and J usage is TRBJ2-3; 10 nucleotides line up with TRBD2. The CDR3 contains 16 residues. V gave up 3 bases and J gave up 3 bases; unmatched junction bases: 9. Germline assignment: CDR1 DFQATT and CDR2 SNEGSKA (reference sequence). The CDR3 DNA follows: TGCAGTGCTAGTCGGGTAGCGGGAGGATCGACAGATACGCAGTATTTT. Protein product: CSASRVAGGSTDTQYF.

The chain joins TRBV30 to TRBJ2-7; a weak D match, TRBD2 (6 bases). The V and J ends lost 2 bases and 6 bases respectively, with 17 bases between them. Germline loops: CDR1 GTSNPN, CDR2 SVGIG (reference sequence). This CDR3 is built from 14 residues. CDR3 nucleotides: TGTGCCTGGAGTTTTTCGACCCGGGAGTCCGAGCAGTACTTC. Its protein product is CAWSFSTRESEQYF.

This clone has a single count. The rearrangement uses TRBV24-1 and TRBJ2-3; TRBD1 agrees at 7 bases. The CDR3 contains 16 residues. The germline V gene has CDR1 KGHDR and CDR2 SFDVKD. V dropped 4 bases and J dropped 0; count of bases not matched to a gene: 6. As DNA, the CDR3 is TGTGCCACCAGTGACCAAAGGACAGGAAGCACAGATACGCAGTATTTT. Translation: CATSDQRTGSTDTQYF.

This clone was found a few times. J is TRBJ2-2 and V is TRBV28; 15 bases map to TRBD2. CDR1 and CDR2 (germline): MDHEN, SYDVKM. V dropped 4 bases and J dropped 6; count of bases not matched to a gene: 6. This CDR3 has 17 amino acids. CDR3 nucleotides: TGTGCCAGCAGTTCCCCTGGACTAGCGGGAGGGTCCGGGGAGCTGTTTTTT. Translated: CASSSPGLAGGSGELFF.

This clone appeared a few times. Here the CDR3 DNA reads TGTGCCAGCAGCGTAGGATGGAATCCAGGATGGTATGGCTACACCTTC. Translating it yields CASSVGWNPGWYGYTF. The chain links TRBV9 to TRBJ1-2; D is undetermined. This CDR3 is built from 16 residues. V was pared by 0 bases and J by 5 bases, with 17 bases between. Germline CDR1 SGDLS, CDR2 YYNGEE.

V gene TRBV28 combines with J gene TRBJ2-1; 11 nucleotides line up with TRBD1. This CDR3 contains 16 residues. The trim removed 2 bases at V and 2 bases at J, leaving 2 bases unmatched. The germline V gene encodes CDR1 MDHEN and CDR2 SYDVKM. The CDR3 sequence: CASSLRTGGTYNEQFF. CDR3 coding DNA: TGTGCCAGCAGTTTACGGACAGGGGGCACCTACAATGAGCAGTTCTTC.

V is TRBV4-1 and J is TRBJ2-5, with 13 nucleotides matching TRBD2. Germline CDR1 is MGHRA and CDR2 is YSYEKL. This CDR3 contains 18 residues. Germline trimming cut 4 bases from V and 5 bases from J; bases unmatched to any gene: 13. The chain's CDR3 is CASSLRTSGSIGGETQYF. CDR3 DNA: TGCGCCAGCAGCCTCCGGACTAGCGGGAGTATCGGGGGGGAGACCCAGTACTTC.

The rearrangement links TRBV19 to TRBJ1-5; weak D call: TRBD1 (6 bases). CDR3 length equals 16 residues. Trimming pared 3 bases from V and 0 bases from J, leaving 12 bases between. Germline V gene data show CDR1 as LNHDA and CDR2 as SQIVND (reference sequence). The DNA of the CDR3 is TGTGCCAGTAGTATGGCCCCAGGGGCTAGCAATCAGCCCCAGCATTTT. Its protein is CASSMAPGASNQPQHF. Looking up the rest from reference TRBV19 and TRBJ1-5 gives the full variable domain: DGGITQSPKYLFRKEGQNVTLSCEQNLNHDAMYWYRQDPGQGLRLIYYSQIVNDFQKGDIAEGYSVSREKKESFPLTVTSAQKNPTAFYLCASSMAPGASNQPQHFGDGTRLSIL.

This chain connects TRBV7-3 to TRBJ2-4; D gene ambiguous. The germline V and J ends were trimmed by 8 bases and 0 bases, with 8 bases remaining between them. From germline, CDR1 is SGHTA and CDR2 FQGTGA. The CDR3 is made up of 13 amino acids. CDR3 DNA: TGTGCCAGCGGTGAGCAAGCCAAAAACATTCAGTACTTC. This gives the protein CASGEQAKNIQYF.

The chain is built from TRBV29-1 and TRBJ2-1; TRBD2 matches at 13 bases. Germline CDR1 is SQVTM and CDR2 is ANQGSEA. This CDR3 spans 14 amino acids. With V trimmed by 7 bases and J by 6 bases, 6 bases remained unmatched. CDR3 in DNA: TGCAGCGGAGGGACTAGCGGGACCTCCAATGAGCAGTTCTTC. Translating it yields CSGGTSGTSNEQFF.